This is a list of T cell receptor beta chains from one sample in a study of T cell changes during pregnancy in multiple sclerosis. Using immunoSEQ multiplex PCR, the repertoire was profiled, and TCRdb retains in-frame clones only, with some absent. Among tens of thousands of clones listed, around 92% were seen once. The sequenced sample was peripheral blood, obtained in the first trimester of pregnancy. These receptor sequences come from a female donor with multiple sclerosis, enrolled in a pregnancy study. CDR3s include the opening cysteine and the closing phenylalanine or tryptophan. A D gene is named only where the DNA matches it firmly. The size of a clone is reported for some rows only, either as once, few or many, or as a class for expanded clones.

length | J | D | V | size | CDR3 | DNA
17 | TRBJ2-1 | NA | TRBV5-1 | NA | CASSLVLSGYSYNEQFF | TGCGCCAGCAGCTTGGTTCTTAGCGGCTACTCCTACAATGAGCAGTTCTTC
16 | TRBJ1-1 | NA | TRBV6-1 | NA | CASRERAPRGANEAFF | TGTGCCAGCAGGGAAAGGGCACCTAGGGGCGCTAATGAAGCTTTCTTT
17 | TRBJ1-5 | TRBD1 | TRBV7-2 | NA | CASSSAPGQGFNQPQHF | TGTGCCAGCAGCTCAGCCCCGGGACAGGGATTCAATCAGCCCCAGCATTTT
14 | TRBJ2-5 | NA | TRBV29-1 | NA | CSVDGTPGGETQYF | TGCAGCGTTGACGGGACTCCGGGCGGGGAGACCCAGTACTTC
15 | TRBJ2-3 | TRBD1 | TRBV19 | NA | CASTLQGAGADTQYF | TGTGCCAGTACCCTACAGGGGGCGGGAGCGGATACGCAGTATTTT
16 | TRBJ2-5 | TRBD2 | TRBV7-4 | NA | CASSFEASGGEETQYF | TGTGCCAGCAGCTTTGAGGCTAGCGGGGGGGAAGAGACCCAGTACTTC
15 | TRBJ2-5 | TRBD2 | TRBV7-2 | NA | CASSLGAGGRETQYF | TGTGCCAGCAGCTTAGGAGCGGGGGGGCGGGAGACCCAGTACTTC
13 | TRBJ1-1 | TRBD1 | TRBV18 | NA | CASSSDRDSETFF | TGTGCCAGCTCATCTGACAGGGATTCTGAAACTTTCTTT
16 | TRBJ2-3 | TRBD2 | TRBV9 | NA | CASSVEGRGVTDTQYF | TGTGCCAGCAGCGTAGAAGGGCGGGGGGTCACAGATACGCAGTATTTT
13 | TRBJ1-2 | TRBD1 | TRBV5-6 | NA | CASSPGTVGGYTF | TGTGCCAGCAGCCCCGGGACAGTAGGTGGCTACACCTTC
16 | TRBJ2-6 | TRBD2 | TRBV7-2 | once | CASTPRGGGGANVLTF | TGTGCCAGCACCCCCCGGGGGGGCGGTGGGGCCAACGTCCTGACTTTC
19 | TRBJ1-2 | TRBD1 | TRBV4-1 | NA | CASSQADRDRTALDYGYTF | TGCGCCAGCAGCCAAGCGGACCGGGACAGAACTGCACTTGACTATGGCTACACCTTC
18 | TRBJ1-2 | NA | TRBV12-1 | NA | CASSPTRQGRDVSYGYTF | TGTGCCAGCAGCCCCACCCGACAGGGCCGGGATGTCTCCTATGGCTACACCTTC
15 | TRBJ2-7 | NA | TRBV7-9 | NA | CASSLDHSIAYEQYF | TGTGCCAGCAGCTTAGATCACTCTATCGCCTACGAGCAGTACTTC
15 | TRBJ2-1 | NA | TRBV19 | NA | CASSLQGSGYNEQFF | TGTGCCAGTAGTCTACAGGGATCGGGCTACAATGAGCAGTTCTTC
15 | TRBJ2-3 | TRBD2 | TRBV13 | once | CATSWGLAPTDTQYF | TGTGCCACCTCCTGGGGACTAGCGCCCACAGATACGCAGTATTTT
17 | TRBJ2-6 | NA | TRBV19 | NA | CASSAFGQLSGANVLTF | TGTGCCAGTAGTGCCTTTGGACAGCTCTCTGGGGCCAACGTCCTGACTTTC
16 | TRBJ1-6 | TRBD1 | TRBV30 | NA | CAWRKGQGGRGSPLHF | TGTGCCTGGAGGAAAGGACAGGGAGGTAGAGGGTCACCCCTCCACTTT
15 | TRBJ1-4 | NA | TRBV2 | once | CASRKGVATNEKLFF | TGTGCCAGCAGGAAAGGGGTCGCAACTAATGAAAAACTGTTTTTT
11 | TRBJ2-3 | NA | TRBV20-1 | NA | CSATSTDTQYF | TGCAGTGCCACTAGCACAGATACGCAGTATTTT
15 | TRBJ2-1 | TRBD2 | TRBV5-6 | NA | CASSQAGGSYNEQFF | TGTGCCAGCAGCCAAGCGGGGGGCTCCTACAATGAGCAGTTCTTC
14 | TRBJ1-2 | TRBD1 | TRBV18 | once | CASSPSGTGKFYTF | TGTGCCAGCTCACCATCGGGGACAGGGAAATTCTACACCTTC
14 | TRBJ2-7 | TRBD2 | TRBV6-5 | NA | CASSYSGTRGEQYF | TGTGCCAGCAGTTACAGCGGGACTCGGGGCGAGCAGTACTTC
14 | TRBJ1-1 | NA | TRBV4-2 | few | CASSQERVNTEAFF | TGTGCCAGCAGCCAAGAGCGGGTCAACACTGAAGCTTTCTTT
18 | TRBJ2-3 | TRBD2 | TRBV10-2 | NA | CASSQLAGGPTGTDTQYF | TGCGCCAGCAGCCAACTAGCGGGGGGGCCAACTGGAACAGATACGCAGTATTTT
14 | TRBJ1-2 | NA | TRBV11-1 | NA | CASSLGPENYGYTF | TGTGCCAGCAGCTTAGGCCCAGAAAACTATGGCTACACCTTC
15 | TRBJ2-2 | TRBD2 | TRBV29-1 | NA | CSVKAGGSNTGELFF | TGCAGCGTAAAAGCGGGGGGCTCGAACACCGGGGAGCTGTTTTTT
13 | TRBJ2-7 | NA | TRBV19 | NA | CASSNRDGLSQYF | TGTGCCAGTAGCAACAGGGACGGGTTATCGCAGTACTTC
11 | TRBJ2-1 | NA | TRBV20-1 | few | CSASRVGEQFF | TGCAGTGCTAGTCGAGTTGGTGAGCAGTTCTTC
16 | TRBJ2-3 | TRBD2 | TRBV5-6 | NA | CASSSTSGDETDTQYF | TGTGCCAGCAGCTCGACTAGCGGGGACGAAACGGATACGCAGTATTTT
16 | TRBJ2-3 | TRBD1 | TRBV5-4 | NA | CASSHGTGRLPDTQYF | TGTGCCAGCAGCCATGGGACAGGGAGATTGCCGGATACGCAGTATTTT
14 | TRBJ1-1 | NA | TRBV5-4 | few | CASSLGLKNTEAFF | TGTGCCAGCAGCTTGGGACTCAAGAACACTGAAGCTTTCTTT